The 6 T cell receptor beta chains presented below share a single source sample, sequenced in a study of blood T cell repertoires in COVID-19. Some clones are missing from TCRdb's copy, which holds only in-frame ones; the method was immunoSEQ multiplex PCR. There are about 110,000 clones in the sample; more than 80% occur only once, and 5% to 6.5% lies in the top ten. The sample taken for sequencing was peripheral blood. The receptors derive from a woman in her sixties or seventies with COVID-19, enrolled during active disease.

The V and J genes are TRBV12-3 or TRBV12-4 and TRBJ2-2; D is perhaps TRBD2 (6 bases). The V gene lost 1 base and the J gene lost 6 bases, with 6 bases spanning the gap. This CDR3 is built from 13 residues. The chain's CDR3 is CASSLGGAGELFF. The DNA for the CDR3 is TGTGCCAGCAGTTTAGGGGGGGCCGGGGAGCTGTTTTTT.

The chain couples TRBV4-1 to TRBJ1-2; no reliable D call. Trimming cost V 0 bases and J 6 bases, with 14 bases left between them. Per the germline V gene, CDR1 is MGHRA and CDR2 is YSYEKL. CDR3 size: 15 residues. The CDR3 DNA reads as TGCGCCAGCAGCCAAGATCCCGCACGTCTAGATGGCTACACCTTC. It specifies CASSQDPARLDGYTF.

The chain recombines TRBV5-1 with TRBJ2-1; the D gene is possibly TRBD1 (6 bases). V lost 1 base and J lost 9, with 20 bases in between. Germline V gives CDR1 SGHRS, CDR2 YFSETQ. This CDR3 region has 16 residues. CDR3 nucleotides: TGCGCCAGCAGCTTGTGGGGCGACCCTACAGGGATTGAGCAGTTCTTC. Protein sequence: CASSLWGDPTGIEQFF.

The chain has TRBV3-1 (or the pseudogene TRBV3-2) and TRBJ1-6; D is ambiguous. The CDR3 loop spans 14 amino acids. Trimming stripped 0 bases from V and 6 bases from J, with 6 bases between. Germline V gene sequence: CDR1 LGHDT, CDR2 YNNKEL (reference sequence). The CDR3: CASSQDLGNSPLHF. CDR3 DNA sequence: TGTGCCAGCAGCCAAGATCTCGGTAATTCACCCCTCCACTTT.

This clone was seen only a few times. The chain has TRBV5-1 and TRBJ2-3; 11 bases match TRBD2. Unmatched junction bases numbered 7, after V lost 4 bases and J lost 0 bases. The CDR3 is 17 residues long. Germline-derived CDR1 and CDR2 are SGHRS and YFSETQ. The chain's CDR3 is CASSARSSGGSTDTQYF. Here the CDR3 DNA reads TGCGCCAGCAGCGCGCGATCTAGCGGGGGGAGCACAGATACGCAGTATTTT.

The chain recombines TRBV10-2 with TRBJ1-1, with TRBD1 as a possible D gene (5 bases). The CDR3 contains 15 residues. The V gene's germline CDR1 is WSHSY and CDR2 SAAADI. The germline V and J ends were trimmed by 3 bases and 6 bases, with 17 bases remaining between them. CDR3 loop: CASSDGGVGYAEAFF. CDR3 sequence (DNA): TGCGCCAGCAGTGATGGGGGGGTAGGTTACGCTGAAGCTTTCTTT.